This T cell receptor beta chain was recovered during a study of control samples from healthy donors and cancer patients. Assay used: immunoSEQ multiplex PCR; TCRdb lists only in-frame clones, some missing. The sample yields around 100,000 clones, roughly 88% seen once. This clone was recorded only once. The sequence was obtained from a man younger than 45 in good health. The sequencing input was blood.

CDR3 DNA: TGTGCCAGCAGCCTGCGGGAGGGTAGAGAGACCCAGTACTTC. Protein: CASSLREGRETQYF. The chain couples TRBV3-1 (or the pseudogene TRBV3-2) to TRBJ2-5, with TRBD2 matching 9 bases. Germline CDR1 and CDR2: LGHDT and YNNKEL (reference sequence). The CDR3 is 14 amino acids. The J segment lost 4 bases and the V segment lost 4 bases, leaving 4 bases of the junction unmatched.